This TCR beta chain was sequenced in a study of CD8+CD57+ T cells in acquired aplastic anemia. Genomic DNA, the template, was used for profiling of the TCR beta VDJ and CDR3. TCRdb reanalysed the reads using MiXCR and keeps one entry per CDR3 protein. The table has over 150,000 distinct CDR3 sequences, 35% to 55% seen once. The V segment lost 0 bases and the J segment 2 bases; nucleotides outside the gene matches: 23. The CDR3 contains 21 residues. Germline values: CDR1 SGHNT, CDR2 YYREEE (reference sequence). The receptor's source is a human donor in good health. The V and J genes are TRBV5-4 and TRBJ2-7, with 7 bases aligning to TRBD1. Sequenced input: sorted CD4+, CD8+, or CD8+CD57+ T cells (not recorded which) from PBMCs. CDR3 bases: TGTGCCAGCAGCTTGGGTTCCACTGCCAGCAGACGACAGGGTCCTCCCTACGAGCAGTACTTC. Translating it yields CASSLGSTASRRQGPPYEQYF.